This passage covers 25 T cell receptor beta chains from one sample sequenced in a study of blood T cell repertoires in COVID-19. This table comes from immunoSEQ multiplex PCR, and its TCRdb copy is limited to in-frame clones, with some not included. Here the sample spans about 230,000 clones, just over 85% being singletons. The sequenced sample was peripheral blood. These receptors all stem from a man in his forties or fifties with COVID-19, enrolled during active disease.

The genes are TRBV19 and TRBJ1-4; D ambiguous. Trimming removed 4 bases from V and 3 bases from J, with 9 bases in between. Germline V lookup: CDR1 LNHDA, CDR2 SQIVND (reference sequence). There are 14 residues in the CDR3. Here the CDR3 reads CASSTEQSNEKLFF. Written as DNA, the CDR3 is TGTGCCAGTAGTACGGAACAGTCTAATGAAAAACTGTTTTTT. Filled out from reference TRBV19 and TRBJ1-4, the complete variable domain reads DGGITQSPKYLFRKEGQNVTLSCEQNLNHDAMYWYRQDPGQGLRLIYYSQIVNDFQKGDIAEGYSVSREKKESFPLTVTSAQKNPTAFYLCASSTEQSNEKLFFGSGTQLSVL.

This chain joins TRBV9 and TRBJ1-1, with D perhaps TRBD1 (5 bases). Germline CDR1 is SGDLS and CDR2 is YYNGEE. The V end was cut by 4 bases, the J end by 5 bases, with 18 bases between. The CDR3 contains 15 residues. CDR3 in amino acids: CASSPHPGGGTEAFF. The CDR3 bases are TGTGCCAGCAGCCCTCACCCCGGGGGAGGGACTGAAGCTTTCTTT.

This clone was seen a few times. The rearrangement joins TRBV7-8 to TRBJ2-7; 8 bases are shared with TRBD1. Germline V gene lookup returns CDR1 SGHVS and CDR2 FQNEAQ. This CDR3 is 14 amino acids long. V was clipped by 7 bases and J by 2 bases; unmatched bases: 7. In nucleotides, the CDR3 is TGTGCCAGCACCCTATCAGGGGGCACCTACGAGCAGTACTTC. This gives the protein CASTLSGGTYEQYF.

A remark on this clone: The sample contains more than one DNA sequence encoding this CDR3. This sequence joins TRBV12-3 or TRBV12-4 and TRBJ1-5; D perhaps matches TRBD1 (5 bases). CDR3 length: 13 amino acids. Between the trimmed V and J ends, which lost 2 bases and 5 bases, there was a span of 7 bases. The CDR3 nucleotides are TGTGCCAGCAGTTTAACAGGAGATCAGCCCCAGCATTTT. The encoded protein is CASSLTGDQPQHF.

The rearrangement uses TRBV27 and TRBJ1-3; D call uncertain. CDR1 and CDR2 from the germline V gene are MNHEY and SMNVEV (reference sequence). CDR3 length equals 16 residues. V was clipped by 5 bases and J by 2 bases, with 16 bases between them. The CDR3 is CASSLFGHGPGNTIYF. The CDR3 bases are TGTGCCAGCAGTCTCTTCGGTCATGGGCCTGGAAACACCATATATTTT.

V gene TRBV5-6 combines with J gene TRBJ1-5; 7 positions match TRBD1. Germline values: CDR1 SGHDT, CDR2 YYEEEE. CDR3 length: 17 amino acids. Trimming took 1 base from V and 4 from J; bases not matched to a gene: 11. In DNA, the CDR3 is TGTGCCAGCAGCTTGAGGCAGGGGGTCGTCCGAAATCAGCCCCAGCATTTT. It is translated as CASSLRQGVVRNQPQHF. The full variable domain, in which reference TRBV5-6 and TRBJ1-5 provide the parts outside the CDR3, is DAGVTQSPTHLIKTRGQQVTLRCSPKSGHDTVSWYQQALGQGPQFIFQYYEEEERQRGNFPDRFSGHQFPNYSSELNVNALLLGDSALYLCASSLRQGVVRNQPQHFGDGTRLSIL.

The V call is TRBV6-6, the J call TRBJ1-1; 8 bases are a match to TRBD1. J was trimmed by 4 bases and V by 5 bases; bases with no gene match: 9. CDR1 is MNHNY and CDR2 is SVGAGI in the germline V gene (reference sequence). This CDR3 is built from 15 residues. CDR3 nucleotides: TGTGCCAGCAGTCGTCGGGACAGGCCTATCACTGAAGCTTTCTTT. It is translated as CASSRRDRPITEAFF.

The chain carries TRBV3-1 (or the pseudogene TRBV3-2) and TRBJ2-7; 9 bases line up with TRBD2. Trimming took 4 bases from V and 4 from J; bases not matched to a gene: 8. The CDR3 contains 15 residues. CDR1 and CDR2 (germline): LGHDT, YNNKEL (reference sequence). CDR3 sequence reads: CASSPSGLAGYEQYF. In DNA, the CDR3 is TGTGCCAGCAGCCCCAGCGGGCTAGCGGGGTACGAGCAGTACTTC.

The rearrangement joins TRBV10-3 to TRBJ2-7; a possible D gene is TRBD1 (5 bases). The CDR3 runs 12 residues. V shed 6 bases and J shed 7 bases, with 13 bases lying between them. CDR1 ENHRY and CDR2 SYGVKD come from the germline V gene. The CDR3 loop is CAIRGLSWEQYF. The CDR3 DNA reads TGTGCCATCAGGGGGCTATCATGGGAGCAGTACTTC.

The V call is TRBV29-1, the J call TRBJ2-7; 10 nucleotides match TRBD1. Germline-derived CDR1 and CDR2 are SQVTM and ANQGSEA. J lost 5 bases, V lost 0 bases, and 7 bases had no gene match. The CDR3 is 15 amino acids. The CDR3 DNA is TGCAGCGTTGAAGATCCGGGACAGGGGTCCCACGAGCAGTACTTC. It specifies CSVEDPGQGSHEQYF.

The V and J genes are TRBV6-5 and TRBJ1-5; possible D gene TRBD1, 5 bases. The V and J ends lost 8 bases and 4 bases respectively, with 15 bases between them. The CDR3 covers 14 residues. The germline gives CDR1 MNHEY, CDR2 SVGAGI. This CDR3 reads CASSRGRGNQPQHF. DNA for the CDR3: TGTGCCAGCTCACGGGGGAGAGGTAATCAGCCCCAGCATTTT.

J is TRBJ2-3 and V is TRBV7-9; 11 bases are a match to TRBD2. The V gene's germline CDR1 is SEHNR and CDR2 FQNEAQ (reference sequence). V shed 4 bases and J 0 bases; nucleotides not matched to a gene: 12. This CDR3 has 19 residues. The CDR3 DNA reads as TGTGCCAGCAGCTCCCAAGGGACTAGCGGTCCCCTTAGCACAGATACGCAGTATTTT. It codes for CASSSQGTSGPLSTDTQYF.

This clone was picked up one time. This sequence joins TRBV19 and TRBJ2-2; D not resolved. There are 14 residues in the CDR3. V was shortened by 6 bases and J by 5 bases, with 13 bases between the two germline ends. Germline V gene data show CDR1 as LNHDA and CDR2 as SQIVND (reference sequence). This chain's CDR3 is CASSPGSGTGELFF. In DNA, the CDR3 is TGTGCCAGTAGCCCCGGGTCGGGTACCGGGGAGCTGTTTTTT. Full variable domain (outside the CDR3, taken from reference TRBV19 and TRBJ2-2): DGGITQSPKYLFRKEGQNVTLSCEQNLNHDAMYWYRQDPGQGLRLIYYSQIVNDFQKGDIAEGYSVSREKKESFPLTVTSAQKNPTAFYLCASSPGSGTGELFFGEGSRLTVL.

The chain is built from TRBV5-1 and TRBJ2-1; 8 bases match TRBD1. The CDR3 extends over 18 amino acids. Per germline, CDR1 SGHRS and CDR2 YFSETQ. The J segment lost 0 bases and the V segment lost 5 bases, leaving 13 bases of the junction unmatched. CDR3 bases: TGCGCCAGCAGTTCCTATCCAACCGGGACAGGCTCCTACAATGAGCAGTTCTTC. Its protein is CASSSYPTGTGSYNEQFF.

Only one count was recorded for this clone. This rearrangement joins TRBV7-9 to TRBJ2-7, with 11 bases fitting TRBD1. This CDR3 contains 16 residues. V lost 5 bases, J lost 5 bases, and 11 bases stayed unmatched. CDR1 and CDR2 (germline): SEHNR, FQNEAQ (reference sequence). DNA for the CDR3: TGTGCCAGCAGCCCCAGGGGACAGGGGGGTAAGGACGAGCAGTACTTC. Protein sequence: CASSPRGQGGKDEQYF.

V is TRBV7-9 and J is TRBJ2-3; possible D gene TRBD2, 6 bases. This CDR3 is 16 amino acids long. Germline assignment: CDR1 SEHNR and CDR2 FQNEAQ (reference sequence). Between the trimmed V and J ends, which lost 3 bases and 1 base, there was a span of 14 bases. The CDR3: CASSFGGSTGTDTQYF. CDR3 in DNA: TGTGCCAGCAGCTTTGGGGGGAGTACTGGCACAGATACGCAGTATTTT. Drawing the rest from reference TRBV7-9 and TRBJ2-3, the complete variable domain is DTGVSQNPRHKITKRGQNVTFRCDPISEHNRLYWYRQTLGQGPEFLTYFQNEAQLEKSRLLSDRFSAERPKGSFSTLEIQRTEQGDSAMYLCASSFGGSTGTDTQYFGPGTRLTVL.

This sequence joins TRBV12-3 or TRBV12-4 and TRBJ1-2; a possible D gene is TRBD1 (5 bases). This CDR3 has 13 amino acids. V was cut by 4 bases and J by 6 bases, with 12 bases left in between. The CDR3 here is CASSWGDGDGYTF. The CDR3 bases are TGTGCCAGCAGTTGGGGGGACGGGGATGGCTACACCTTC.

This clone came up once. The chain joins TRBV19 to TRBJ2-1; 7 nucleotides line up with TRBD2. Germline CDR1 and CDR2: LNHDA and SQIVND (reference sequence). The junction had 10 bases not matched to a gene; V was cut back by 5 bases and J by 0 bases. The length of the CDR3 is 17 residues. The CDR3 nucleotides read TGTGCCAGTAGTGTGGGTGGTCGGGGGGACTCCTACAATGAGCAGTTCTTC. Translation gives CASSVGGRGDSYNEQFF.

V is TRBV5-1 and J is TRBJ2-3, with TRBD1 identical over 10 bases. Trimming cost V 4 bases and J 0 bases; bases outside gene matches: 5. The CDR3 covers 16 residues. Germline V gene sequence: CDR1 SGHRS, CDR2 YFSETQ. CDR3 region: CASSPGTGASTDTQYF. For the CDR3, the DNA is TGCGCCAGCAGCCCCGGGACAGGGGCTAGCACAGATACGCAGTATTTT.

The sample holds a few counts of this clone. This chain connects TRBV9 to TRBJ2-7; 10 positions agree with TRBD1. This CDR3 is built from 14 residues. The V gene's germline CDR1 is SGDLS and CDR2 YYNGEE. With V trimmed by 3 bases and J by 7 bases, 7 bases remained unmatched. The CDR3 region has the DNA TGTGCCAGCAGCGGAGGGGACAGGGGACGGGAGCAGTACTTC. Amino acids: CASSGGDRGREQYF. Combining the CDR3 with reference TRBV9 and TRBJ2-7 gives the whole variable domain DSGVTQTPKHLITATGQRVTLRCSPRSGDLSVYWYQQSLDQGLQFLIQYYNGEERAKGNILERFSAQQFPDLHSELNLSSLELGDSALYFCASSGGDRGREQYFGPGTRLTVT.

This clone was detected once. J is TRBJ1-5 and V is TRBV2, with D tentatively TRBD1 (6 bases). Germline loops: CDR1 SNHLY, CDR2 FYNNEI. This CDR3 has 17 residues. The ends were cut back, 7 bases at V and 0 bases at J, with 19 bases in the middle. CDR3 in amino acids: CASKLTGQSYSNQPQHF. In DNA, the CDR3 is TGTGCCAGCAAGCTAACAGGACAGTCCTATAGCAATCAGCCCCAGCATTTT.

The V call is TRBV11-2, the J call TRBJ2-5; tentative D call: TRBD2 (5 bases). This CDR3 is built from 14 residues. CDR1 and CDR2 (germline): SGHAT, FQNNGV. Trimming removed 5 bases at V and 0 bases at J, with 10 bases between. In DNA, the CDR3 is TGTGCCAGCAGCCTCGGGGTGGACCAAGAGACCCAGTACTTC. Protein: CASSLGVDQETQYF.

The chain recombines TRBV19 with TRBJ2-3; 15 nucleotides agree with TRBD2. Germline CDR1 reads LNHDA; CDR2 reads SQIVND (reference sequence). V lost 5 bases, J lost 3 bases, and 3 bases stayed unmatched. The CDR3 runs 16 residues. Here the CDR3 DNA reads TGTGCCAGTAGTTCGGGACTAGCGGGGGGAACAGATACGCAGTATTTT. Residues: CASSSGLAGGTDTQYF.

The rearrangement links TRBV3-1 (or the pseudogene TRBV3-2) to TRBJ1-1; 8 bases line up with TRBD1. V shed 2 bases and J 6 bases; nucleotides not matched to a gene: 14. The CDR3 totals 17 residues. The V gene's germline CDR1 is LGHDT and CDR2 YNNKEL (reference sequence). CDR3 sequence reads: CASSQRPRQGLKAEAFF. CDR3 in DNA: TGTGCCAGCAGCCAACGGCCTAGACAGGGGTTAAAGGCTGAAGCTTTCTTT.

The rearrangement uses TRBV25-1 and TRBJ1-2, with D unresolved. Germline CDR1 and CDR2: MGHDK and SYGVNS. CDR3 length equals 13 residues. V lost 8 bases to trimming and J lost 4 bases, with 14 bases between them. The CDR3 sequence: CASQRGFGYGYTF. CDR3 sequence (DNA): TGTGCCAGCCAGCGGGGATTCGGCTATGGCTACACCTTC.